These 18 T cell receptor beta chains originate from one sample sequenced in a study of CD8+ T cells in alopecia areata. Following extraction, RNA underwent reverse transcription to cDNA, which served as the sequencing template. The assay was immunoSEQ multiplex PCR, and TCRdb's table has in-frame clones only and misses some. The table has around 210,000 clones, just over 55% seen once. Sequencing input: CD8+ T cells sorted from blood. These receptors were taken from a human donor in good health.

This sequence joins TRBV29-1 and TRBJ2-2; the match to TRBD1 covers 8 bases. The CDR3 is 17 amino acids. Trimming removed 3 bases from V and 5 bases from J; junction bases left unmatched: 14. The germline CDR1 and CDR2 sequences are SQVTM and ANQGSEA. CDR3 residues: CSVDPSGTGGRTGELFF. The CDR3 DNA follows: TGCAGCGTTGACCCCTCCGGGACAGGAGGTCGTACCGGGGAGCTGTTTTTT.

This chain joins TRBV6-1 and TRBJ1-6, with D perhaps TRBD1 (5 bases). Germline loops: CDR1 MNHNS, CDR2 SASEGT. The CDR3 contains 16 residues. V was pared by 3 bases and J by 2 bases, with 11 bases between. CDR3 sequence: CASSDRDPTYNSPLHF. The CDR3 DNA follows: TGTGCCAGCAGTGACAGGGACCCTACCTATAATTCACCCCTCCACTTT.

The rearrangement joins TRBV2 to TRBJ2-1, with no clear D. Germline CDR1 reads SNHLY; CDR2 reads FYNNEI. This CDR3 spans 13 amino acids. Between the trimmed V and J ends, which lost 7 bases and 4 bases, there was a span of 11 bases. The CDR3 loop reads CASKEPRYNEQFF. The DNA of the CDR3 is TGTGCCAGCAAGGAACCACGGTACAATGAGCAGTTCTTC.

The gene calls are TRBV27 and TRBJ1-1, with 7 positions matching TRBD1. This CDR3 is 13 amino acids long. J was trimmed by 7 bases and V by 5 bases; bases with no gene match: 7. Germline-derived CDR1 and CDR2 are MNHEY and SMNVEV (reference sequence). CDR3 residues: CASSPLGQNEAFF. The CDR3 DNA reads as TGTGCCAGCAGTCCCCTGGGACAGAATGAAGCTTTCTTT.

A few counts support this clone. V usage is TRBV5-6 and J usage is TRBJ1-5; possibly TRBD1 for D (5 bases). The CDR3 length is 13 residues. Germline V gene sequence: CDR1 SGHDT, CDR2 YYEEEE. V dropped 6 bases and J dropped 10 bases, with 17 bases sitting between them. The CDR3 sequence: CASTPSGAQPQHF. For the CDR3, the DNA is TGTGCCAGCACCCCGAGCGGGGCTCAACCCCAGCATTTT.

The chain is built from TRBV27 and TRBJ2-5; 7 positions agree with TRBD1. Germline CDR1 reads MNHEY; CDR2 reads SMNVEV (reference sequence). CDR3 length: 14 residues. Trimming took 3 bases from V and 7 from J; bases not matched to a gene: 8. The CDR3 reads CASSFHTGDGTQYF. CDR3 DNA: TGTGCCAGCAGTTTCCACACAGGGGATGGGACCCAGTACTTC.

V gene TRBV4-1 combines with J gene TRBJ1-1; D call uncertain. The CDR3 contains 14 residues. Germline CDR1 is MGHRA and CDR2 is YSYEKL. V gave up 1 base and J gave up 2 bases, with 8 bases separating them. The CDR3, as DNA: TGCGCCAGCAGCCAAGCAGATGCAAACACTGAAGCTTTCTTT. Its protein product is CASSQADANTEAFF.

This clone was observed at least ten times. The chain uses TRBV4-1 and TRBJ2-7, with TRBD2 as a possible D gene (6 bases). Per the germline V gene, CDR1 is MGHRA and CDR2 is YSYEKL. V gave up 4 bases and J gave up 2 bases, with 12 bases separating them. The CDR3 has 14 residues. CDR3 in DNA: TGCGCCAGCAGCCCGGGGGACCTCACCTACGAGCAGTACTTC. Its protein product is CASSPGDLTYEQYF.

The chain has TRBV7-9 and TRBJ2-5; no clear D gene. V lost 5 bases, J lost 5 bases, and 15 bases lay in between. The CDR3 is 14 residues long. Germline V CDR1 and CDR2: SEHNR, FQNEAQ (reference sequence). The CDR3 reads CASSPAPGQETQYF. The CDR3 bases are TGTGCCAGCAGCCCCGCCCCGGGCCAGGAGACCCAGTACTTC.

This clone was recorded a few times. The chain recombines TRBV7-8 with TRBJ2-1; TRBD2 agrees at 10 bases. The CDR3 is 15 amino acids. Germline V gives CDR1 SGHVS, CDR2 FQNEAQ. J gave up 8 bases and V 1 base, and 5 bases lay outside the gene matches. CDR3 loop: CASSLVTSGEHEQFF. The CDR3, as DNA: TGTGCCAGCAGCTTAGTTACTAGCGGGGAGCATGAGCAGTTCTTC.

The chain uses TRBV13 and TRBJ2-5; 8 bases line up with TRBD2. CDR3 length: 13 amino acids. In germline, CDR1 is PRHDT, CDR2 FYEKMQ (reference sequence). Unmatched junction bases numbered 3, after V lost 5 bases and J lost 4 bases. The CDR3 spells CASSLGGVETQYF. The CDR3 DNA reads as TGTGCCAGCAGCCTCGGGGGGGTAGAGACCCAGTACTTC.

This chain joins TRBV6-5 and TRBJ2-3, with D possibly being TRBD1 (6 bases). From germline, CDR1 is MNHEY and CDR2 SVGAGI. Trimming left V 6 bases short and J 2 bases short, with 15 bases between. The CDR3 is 15 residues long. The CDR3 region is CASRGQEGHTDTQYF. CDR3 DNA sequence: TGTGCCAGCAGGGGACAAGAAGGGCACACAGATACGCAGTATTTT.

The chain uses TRBV7-9 and TRBJ1-1; D is undetermined. This CDR3 comprises 12 residues. In germline, CDR1 is SEHNR, CDR2 FQNEAQ (reference sequence). Trimming removed 8 bases at V and 0 bases at J, with 7 bases between. CDR3 region: CASDGVNTEAFF. The CDR3 DNA reads as TGTGCCAGCGACGGGGTGAACACTGAAGCTTTCTTT.

This clone was detected ten times or more. The same CDR3 can be traced to other DNA sequences in this sample. The chain links TRBV6-6 to TRBJ1-3; D uncertain. CDR3 size: 12 residues. V was cut by 6 bases and J by 5 bases, with 8 bases left in between. Per germline, CDR1 MNHNY and CDR2 SVGAGI (reference sequence). Written as DNA, the CDR3 is TGTGCCAGCAGCCGACCCAGAAACACCATATATTTT. It translates to CASSRPRNTIYF.

The chain has TRBV5-6 and TRBJ2-1; 8 bases map to TRBD2. The CDR3 extends over 16 amino acids. The V and J ends lost 5 bases and 0 bases, in that order; junction bases with no gene match: 7. Germline lookup yields CDR1 SGHDT and CDR2 YYEEEE. CDR3 DNA: TGTGCCAGCAGACCTAGCGGGCTGCGCTCCTACAATGAGCAGTTCTTC. It is translated as CASRPSGLRSYNEQFF.

This sequence joins TRBV15 and TRBJ1-5; 12 bases are shared with TRBD1. Germline CDR1 is LNHNV and CDR2 is YYDKDF (reference sequence). This CDR3 has 16 amino acids. Trimming at V came to 1 base and at J to 6 bases, leaving 4 bases not matched to a gene. DNA for the CDR3: TGTGCCACCAGCAGAGGAGGGGACAGGGGGCCTCAGCCCCAGCATTTT. This encodes CATSRGGDRGPQPQHF.

This clone has more than one count but fewer than ten. This chain's CDR3 is CASSARDSRQYF. For the CDR3, the DNA is TGTGCCAGCAGCGCCCGGGACAGCCGCCAGTACTTC. The V gene is TRBV2, the J gene TRBJ2-5, with 7 bases matching TRBD1. The CDR3 sequence is 12 residues long. V lost 6 bases, J lost 10 bases, and 8 bases stayed unmatched. The germline V gene has CDR1 SNHLY and CDR2 FYNNEI.

This clone was counted at least ten times. V is TRBV7-9 and J is TRBJ2-5; 14 bases agree with TRBD2. The V and J ends lost 5 bases and 5 bases, in that order; junction bases with no gene match: 13. CDR3 length: 18 amino acids. CDR1 is SEHNR, CDR2 FQNEAQ, per germline (reference sequence). The CDR3 loop is CASSPGLAGVSFGETQYF. DNA for the CDR3: TGTGCCAGCAGCCCGGGACTAGCGGGGGTCTCGTTCGGGGAGACCCAGTACTTC.